Detailed here is one TCR beta chain. The antigen this receptor binds is unknown. Base qualities are missing; no much larger clone stands one base away. The CDR3 starts with the cysteine, ends with the phenylalanine, and has 15 residues. The kept DNA is CDR3 alone, 45 bases in frame from the first base. Trimming at the junction amounts to 5 bases on V and 0 bases on J, and the germline ends lie 13 bases apart. The CDR1 and CDR2 encoded by the germline V gene (reference sequence) are SEHNR and FQNEAQ. The sample originates from a study of T cell changes during pregnancy in multiple sclerosis (dated by TCRdb to the late 2010s). Notes on the research overall: The study examined how the T cell repertoire changed over the course of pregnancy in women with multiple sclerosis.

The method behind the library was the immunoSEQ multiplex PCR assay. TCRdb took this table from immuneACCESS and kept in-frame rearrangements with V and J called. Such tables lack part of the clones; where checked against another copy, unresolved V genes explain under half of the gap, and the rest is unexplained. The sample profile shows 40,000 to 50,000 clones; 89% of them were found once. Under 0.8% of the sample is held by the ten biggest clonotypes. Sequences were derived from CD4+ T cells from peripheral blood mononuclear cells, sampled in the first trimester of pregnancy. The TCR originated in a female donor with multiple sclerosis, enrolled in a pregnancy study. The chain uses TRBV7-9 and TRBJ1-1; the D gene cannot be resolved reliably. The DNA sequence follows: TGTGCCAGCAGCCTATTAAGCGTCCTGAACACTGAAGCTTTCTTT. It translates as CASSLLSVLNTEAFF.